These 15 T cell receptor beta chains were sequenced from one sample in a study of kidney transplant recipient with SARS-CoV-2 infection. In TCRdb, the reads were re-called with MiXCR into one record per CDR3 protein. The table records 250,000 or so distinct CDR3 sequences, around 28% of them present only once. Here the sequenced sample was a blood sample, taken at baseline and between days 110 and 120 from a kidney transplant recipient. These receptors came from a male patient between 25 and 40 years old who had COVID-19 and was a kidney transplant recipient. Some T cells may arise from the graft donor.

This clonotype was counted ten times or more. At one of its ends the junction is not consistent with the germline gene, which may arise from a read error. This chain joins TRBV7-6 and TRBJ2-7, with D unresolved. The germline gives CDR1 SGHVS, CDR2 FNYEAQ. This CDR3 contains 14 residues. CDR3 nucleotide sequence: TGTGCTAGCAGCTTAATTAGAGGTCCCTACGAGCAGTACTTC. Translation: CASSLIRGPYEQYF.

This clonotype was recorded many times. The chain carries TRBV10-2 and TRBJ1-2; D is unresolved. V was cut by 5 bases and J by 4 bases, with 23 bases left in between. Germline loops: CDR1 WSHSY, CDR2 SAAADI. The CDR3 contains 17 residues. CDR3 protein: CASSKFVTSRKTYGYTF. For the CDR3, the DNA is TGCGCCAGCAGTAAGTTTGTCACTTCTAGAAAGACCTATGGCTACACCTTC.

This clonotype was seen repeatedly, ten times or more. The rearrangement links TRBV5-1 to TRBJ2-5, with D unresolved. V shed 4 bases and J shed 5 bases, with 9 bases lying between them. This CDR3 has 12 residues. Germline assignment: CDR1 SGHRS and CDR2 YFSETQ. CDR3 residues: CASSDVMETQYF. CDR3 sequence (DNA): TGCGCCAGCAGCGATGTTATGGAGACCCAGTACTTC.

The sample holds many counts of this clonotype. This chain uses TRBV19 with TRBJ2-1; weak D call: TRBD2 (6 bases). Trimming removed 3 bases from V and 3 bases from J, with 21 bases in between. Germline lookup yields CDR1 LNHDA and CDR2 SQIVND (reference sequence). This CDR3 is built from 18 residues. CDR3 loop: CASSIPYGSPLVYNEQFF. The CDR3 DNA sequence: TGTGCCAGTAGTATTCCCTACGGGAGCCCCCTAGTCTACAATGAGCAGTTCTTC.

In the case of this clonotype: One base away lies a much larger clone, so this may be a sequencing read error. V usage is TRBV27 and J usage is TRBJ1-6; D is undetermined. The germline V gene encodes CDR1 MNHEY and CDR2 SMNVEV (reference sequence). This CDR3 is built from 14 residues. The CDR3 nucleotides read TGTACCAGCAGTTTAATACGTTATAATTCACCCCTCCACTTT. Translation: CTSSLIRYNSPLHF.

Ten or more counts support this clonotype. This chain uses TRBV6-4 with TRBJ2-7; 12 nucleotides align to TRBD2. CDR1 MRHNA and CDR2 SNTAGT come from the germline V gene. The CDR3 runs 14 residues. With 8 bases clipped from V and 6 bases from J, the junction kept 8 bases outside the gene matches. Written as DNA, the CDR3 is TGTGCCAGCGCGAGACTAGCGGGAGCAGGCGAGCAGTACTTC. It is translated as CASARLAGAGEQYF.

On this clonotype: Given a much more abundant clone one base away, this may be a read error. This chain links TRBV11-3 with TRBJ1-2; D unclear. Germline-derived CDR1 and CDR2 are SGHNT and YENEEA. V was shortened by 5 bases and J by 4 bases, with 23 bases between the two germline ends. CDR3 length equals 17 residues. CDR3 sequence (DNA): TGTGCCAGCAGCGGTTTGCTCGATCTCGGAAAGGCCTATGGCTACACCTTC. This gives the protein CASSGLLDLGKAYGYTF.

Comments on this clonotype: A much larger clone lies a single base off, so this may be a read error. The chain links TRBV27 to TRBJ2-2, with a weak D call TRBD2 (6 bases). Germline V gene lookup returns CDR1 MNHEY and CDR2 SMNVEV (reference sequence). CDR3 length: 15 residues. The CDR3 nucleotides read TGTGCCGGCAGTGGGTCTCGGGCGGAGGGCGGGGAGCTGTTTTTT. This translates into CAGSGSRAEGGELFF.

Concerning this clonotype: A much larger clonotype is one base distant, so this may be a read error. The chain combines TRBV19 with TRBJ2-5; the D gene is possibly TRBD1 (5 bases). The DNA end is a closer match to TRBJ2-7, so the J assignment may be wrong. CDR1 is LNHDA, CDR2 SQIVND, per germline (reference sequence). The CDR3 length is 17 residues. CDR3 amino acids: CAGSHLVGMTVPVEQYF. The CDR3 bases are TGTGCCGGTAGCCATTTGGTCGGTATGACAGTGCCCGTCGAGCAGTACTTC.

This clonotype has at least ten counts. The chain is built from TRBV6-5 and TRBJ2-7, with 10 bases that match TRBD1. CDR1 and CDR2 from the germline V gene are MNHEY and SVGAGI. Trimming at V came to 0 bases and at J to 0 bases, leaving 5 bases not matched to a gene. This CDR3 is built from 17 residues. This chain's CDR3 is CASSYSRGQGSSYEQYF. CDR3 coding DNA: TGTGCCAGCAGTTACTCAAGGGGACAGGGGAGCTCCTACGAGCAGTACTTC.

On this clonotype: This sequence may be a read error, since a much larger clone differs from it by one base. J is TRBJ2-7 and V is TRBV20-1, with a tentative D call TRBD1 (7 bases). V lost 6 bases to trimming and J lost 2 bases, with 14 bases between them. Germline loops: CDR1 DFQATT, CDR2 SNEGSKA (reference sequence). The CDR3 length is 13 residues. Here the CDR3 reads CSALGRGAYEQYF. The CDR3 DNA reads as TGCAGTGCATTGGGCAGGGGGGCCTACGAGCAGTACTTC.

On this clonotype itself: This may be a read error, as it is one base from a much larger clone. The chain employs TRBV27 and TRBJ2-4; TRBD2 matches 7 bases. The last part of the DNA fits TRBJ2-1 better; the J call may be wrong. The CDR3 extends over 13 amino acids. Germline CDR1 reads MNHEY; CDR2 reads SMNVEV (reference sequence). The CDR3 region has the DNA TGTGCCAGCAGTGCTGGACTAGGCCGTGAGCAGTTCTTC. Its protein product is CASSAGLGREQFF.

Regarding this clonotype: A much larger clone differs by one base, so this may be a read error. V usage is TRBV6-6 and J usage is TRBJ2-2; 12 bases map to TRBD2. Per germline, CDR1 MNHNY and CDR2 SVGAGI (reference sequence). CDR3 length: 15 residues. CDR3 region: CAGSQGTSGTGELFF. CDR3 in DNA: TGTGCCGGCAGTCAAGGGACTAGCGGGACCGGGGAGCTGTTTTTT.

Notes on this clonotype: This clone may be a read error of a much larger clone one base away. The gene calls are TRBV5-1 and TRBJ1-3; D is unclear. In germline, CDR1 is SGHRS, CDR2 YFSETQ. The CDR3 runs to 15 residues. The CDR3: CASSLVGRTGNNIYF. The DNA of the CDR3 is TGCGCCAGCAGCTTGGTGGGCAGGACTGGAAACAACATATATTTT. Together with reference TRBV5-1 and TRBJ1-3, the CDR3 gives the full variable domain: KAGVTQTPRYLIKTRGQQVTLSCSPISGHRSVSWYQQTPGQGLQFLFEYFSETQRNKGNFPGRFSGRQFSNSRSEMNVSTLELGDSALYLCASSLVGRTGNNIYFGEGSWLTVV.

This clonotype appeared many times. The chain employs TRBV6-5 and TRBJ1-4, with D perhaps matching TRBD1 (6 bases). This CDR3 spans 15 amino acids. Trimming left V 4 bases short and J 5 bases short, with 14 bases between. The germline CDR1 and CDR2 sequences are MNHEY and SVGAGI. The CDR3 loop is CASSLSGGRNEKLFF. The CDR3 region has the DNA TGTGCCAGCAGTTTATCGGGGGGCAGAAATGAAAAACTGTTTTTT.